The 25 T cell receptor beta chains below all came from one sample that was sequenced in a study of T cell responses to AZD1222 COVID-19 vaccine. The data were produced by immunoSEQ multiplex PCR, yet TCRdb's version contains in-frame clones alone and is incomplete. This sample has about 100,000 clones; approximately 86% occur once, and the top ten carry about 3%. Specimen: peripheral blood, collected on day 0 of AZD1222 vaccination. Receptors were obtained from an adult in good health.

This clone was detected a few times. The chain couples TRBV29-1 to TRBJ2-1, with D perhaps TRBD2 (7 bases). The germline V gene has CDR1 SQVTM and CDR2 ANQGSEA. V lost 5 bases, J lost 2 bases, and 13 bases lay in between. CDR3 size: 14 residues. CDR3 loop: CSVKRGGAYNEQFF. In nucleotides, the CDR3 is TGCAGCGTTAAGAGAGGGGGGGCCTACAATGAGCAGTTCTTC.

The V gene is TRBV3-1 (or the pseudogene TRBV3-2), the J gene TRBJ1-5; D not certain. In germline, CDR1 is LGHDT, CDR2 YNNKEL (reference sequence). The CDR3 spans 15 residues. Trimming took off 0 bases at V and 3 bases at J, with 9 bases between the two ends. CDR3 sequence (DNA): TGTGCCAGCAGCCAAGATATCAGTTTCAATCAGCCCCAGCATTTT. Translating gives CASSQDISFNQPQHF.

As DNA, the CDR3 is TGTGCCAGCTCACCCAGTGCGGGGGCAACGGCAGAGACCCAGTACTTC. Residues: CASSPSAGATAETQYF. The rearrangement uses TRBV18 and TRBJ2-5, with a possible D match to TRBD2 (7 bases). CDR1 and CDR2 from the germline V gene are KGHSH and LQKENI. V was shortened by 3 bases and J by 4 bases, with 18 bases between the two germline ends. CDR3 size: 16 residues.

This clone was detected a few times. The rearrangement links TRBV11-2 to TRBJ2-1; no reliable D call. The CDR3 contains 13 residues. The ends were cut back, 10 bases at V and 5 bases at J, with 15 bases in the middle. The V gene's germline CDR1 is SGHAT and CDR2 FQNNGV. CDR3 sequence: CATLPPRNNEQFF. Written as DNA, the CDR3 is TGTGCCACATTGCCCCCCCGGAACAATGAGCAGTTCTTC.

The chain links TRBV30 to TRBJ1-5; D call uncertain. The germline V gene encodes CDR1 GTSNPN and CDR2 SVGIG (reference sequence). The CDR3 consists of 14 residues. V lost 2 bases and J lost 0, with 8 bases in between. The CDR3 loop is CAWSHTNSNQPQHF. CDR3 sequence (DNA): TGTGCCTGGAGTCACACAAATAGCAATCAGCCCCAGCATTTT.

V usage is TRBV2 and J usage is TRBJ2-5; a weak D match, TRBD1 (5 bases). Germline values: CDR1 SNHLY, CDR2 FYNNEI. The ends were cut back, 4 bases at V and 3 bases at J, with 12 bases in the middle. The CDR3 is 14 amino acids. The CDR3 DNA is TGTGCCAGCAGTGCGGCTAGGGGCGAAGAGACCCAGTACTTC. Protein product: CASSAARGEETQYF.

This clone was recorded once. V usage is TRBV4-1 and J usage is TRBJ2-1; D is unclear. Per the germline V gene, CDR1 is MGHRA and CDR2 is YSYEKL. V was clipped by 6 bases and J by 0 bases, with 12 bases between them. The CDR3 loop spans 15 amino acids. The DNA for the CDR3 is TGCGCCAGCAGTCCGGACCGAAGCTCCTACAATGAGCAGTTCTTC. This gives the protein CASSPDRSSYNEQFF.

The V gene is TRBV13, the J gene TRBJ1-4; 11 nucleotides line up with TRBD1. Germline V gives CDR1 PRHDT, CDR2 FYEKMQ (reference sequence). This CDR3 is built from 15 residues. V trimming: 5 bases; J trimming: 10 bases; junction bases outside the gene matches: 9. CDR3 sequence reads: CASSPSQDRGRKLFF. CDR3 in DNA: TGTGCCAGCAGCCCCTCCCAGGACAGGGGGCGAAAACTGTTTTTT.

This chain links TRBV7-9 with TRBJ2-1; 7 nucleotides align to TRBD1. V trimming: 5 bases; J trimming: 6 bases; junction bases outside the gene matches: 10. Germline V gene lookup returns CDR1 SEHNR and CDR2 FQNEAQ (reference sequence). CDR3 length equals 15 residues. The CDR3 bases are TGTGCCAGCAGCCCCAGAGGGGGCTTATCCAATGAGCAGTTCTTC. Translating gives CASSPRGGLSNEQFF.

This clone was counted only a few times. This rearrangement joins TRBV7-9 to TRBJ1-6; D unresolved. The CDR3 extends over 13 amino acids. Germline CDR1 reads SEHNR; CDR2 reads FQNEAQ (reference sequence). V shed 5 bases and J shed 7 bases, with 9 bases lying between them. CDR3 nucleotide sequence: TGTGCCAGCAGCCCCCGCCTCAATTCACCCCTCCACTTT. The encoded protein is CASSPRLNSPLHF.

The chain employs TRBV10-3 and TRBJ1-4, with unresolved D. The germline V gene encodes CDR1 ENHRY and CDR2 SYGVKD. There are 14 residues in the CDR3. V dropped 2 bases and J dropped 0 bases, with 4 bases sitting between them. The CDR3 sequence: CAISEGPTNEKLFF. The CDR3 coding sequence is TGTGCCATCAGTGAGGGGCCAACTAATGAAAAACTGTTTTTT.

The CDR3 coding sequence is TGTGCCAGCAGCCAAAAACATGGTACTAGCGGGGGGTTACCAGATACGCAGTATTTT. Protein sequence: CASSQKHGTSGGLPDTQYF. V usage is TRBV7-9 and J usage is TRBJ2-3, with TRBD2 matching 12 bases. This CDR3 spans 19 amino acids. V was clipped by 5 bases and J by 4 bases; unmatched bases: 16. Germline V gene lookup returns CDR1 SEHNR and CDR2 FQNEAQ (reference sequence).

The CDR3 DNA reads as TGCGCCAGTCGTTCAGGGGGGGCCACTGAAGCTTTCTTT. It translates to CASRSGGATEAFF. V is TRBV10-1 and J is TRBJ1-1; 7 nucleotides match TRBD1. J gave up 4 bases and V 9 bases, and 8 bases lay outside the gene matches. Germline V gene lookup returns CDR1 WNHNN and CDR2 SYGVQD (reference sequence). The CDR3 covers 13 residues.

The V gene is TRBV30, the J gene TRBJ1-2; no firm D call. Trimming removed 5 bases at V and 5 bases at J, with 12 bases between. In germline, CDR1 is GTSNPN, CDR2 SVGIG (reference sequence). This CDR3 has 12 amino acids. CDR3 nucleotides: TGTGCCTGGTCGAGTAACGTTTATGGCTACACCTTC. Amino acids: CAWSSNVYGYTF.

J is TRBJ2-5 and V is TRBV7-3, with 9 bases fitting TRBD2. Germline values: CDR1 SGHTA, CDR2 FQGTGA. V was pared by 3 bases and J by 4 bases, with 6 bases of the junction left unmatched. The CDR3 extends over 15 amino acids. The DNA for the CDR3 is TGTGCCAGCAGCTTGGTCAGCGGGGGGATAGAGACCCAGTACTTC. It specifies CASSLVSGGIETQYF.

The chain links TRBV3-1 (or the pseudogene TRBV3-2) to TRBJ1-2; 8 positions agree with TRBD1. The CDR3 has 14 residues. The germline V gene encodes CDR1 LGHDT and CDR2 YNNKEL (reference sequence). Unmatched junction bases numbered 2, after V lost 0 bases and J lost 5 bases. The CDR3 DNA sequence: TGTGCCAGCAGCCAAGAGGACAGGGTATATGGCTACACCTTC. Its protein is CASSQEDRVYGYTF.

In DNA, the CDR3 is TGTGCCAGCTCACCTCTCTCCCCTGGTGAAGCTTTCTTT. Encoded protein: CASSPLSPGEAFF. The rearrangement uses TRBV18 and TRBJ1-1; unclear D gene. The CDR3 totals 13 residues. Germline CDR1 reads KGHSH; CDR2 reads LQKENI. V lost 3 bases, J lost 7 bases, and 12 bases lay in between. The whole variable domain, filled in from reference TRBV18 and TRBJ1-1, reads NAGVMQNPRHLVRRRGQEARLRCSPMKGHSHVYWYRQLPEEGLKFMVYLQKENIIDESGMPKERFSAEFPKEGPSILRIQQVVRGDSAAYFCASSPLSPGEAFFGQGTRLTVV.

The chain employs TRBV2 and TRBJ1-6, with TRBD1 as a possible D gene (6 bases). V shed 2 bases and J shed 5 bases, with 16 bases lying between them. The CDR3 contains 17 residues. From germline, CDR1 is SNHLY and CDR2 FYNNEI. CDR3 DNA: TGTGCCAGCAGTGAAAGCAGGGGTAAGGGGAATAATTCACCCCTCCACTTT. Translated, it gives CASSESRGKGNNSPLHF.

The J gene is TRBJ2-1, the V gene TRBV28, with D perhaps TRBD2 (7 bases). The ends were cut back, 5 bases at V and 2 bases at J, with 13 bases in the middle. The germline gives CDR1 MDHEN, CDR2 SYDVKM. The CDR3 extends over 15 amino acids. In DNA, the CDR3 is TGTGCCAGCAGTCAAGGGGGGGCCCCCTACAATGAGCAGTTCTTC. Translated: CASSQGGAPYNEQFF.

The J gene is TRBJ1-4, the V gene TRBV6-5; D not resolved. CDR1 and CDR2 from the germline V gene are MNHEY and SVGAGI. This CDR3 contains 14 residues. V was shortened by 2 bases and J by 6 bases, with 10 bases between the two germline ends. The CDR3: CASSYGRRHEKLFF. The CDR3 nucleotides are TGTGCCAGCAGTTACGGTCGACGTCATGAAAAACTGTTTTTT.

The CDR3: CAWSSTISNQPQHF. In DNA form, the CDR3 reads TGTGCCTGGAGTTCGACGATTAGCAATCAGCCCCAGCATTTT. The genes are TRBV30 and TRBJ1-5; D not certain. V dropped 2 bases and J dropped 0 bases, with 8 bases sitting between them. There are 14 residues in the CDR3. Germline assignment: CDR1 GTSNPN and CDR2 SVGIG (reference sequence).

The chain couples TRBV10-1 to TRBJ2-6; no clear D gene. V was trimmed by 5 bases and J by 4 bases, leaving 9 bases between them. The CDR3 has 14 amino acids. In germline, CDR1 is WNHNN, CDR2 SYGVQD (reference sequence). For the CDR3, the DNA is TGCGCCAGCAGTAGAAATACGGGGGCCAACGTCCTGACTTTC. Residues: CASSRNTGANVLTF.

The CDR3 sequence: CASSSGLAGPGDTQYF. The CDR3 nucleotides read TGCGCCAGCAGCTCGGGACTAGCGGGGCCTGGGGATACGCAGTATTTT. V is TRBV5-1 and J is TRBJ2-3; TRBD2 matches 13 bases. CDR1 is SGHRS, CDR2 YFSETQ, per germline. The CDR3 totals 16 residues. Trimming took 3 bases from V and 6 from J; bases not matched to a gene: 7. Looking up the rest from reference TRBV5-1 and TRBJ2-3 gives the full variable domain: KAGVTQTPRYLIKTRGQQVTLSCSPISGHRSVSWYQQTPGQGLQFLFEYFSETQRNKGNFPGRFSGRQFSNSRSEMNVSTLELGDSALYLCASSSGLAGPGDTQYFGPGTRLTVL.

The genes are TRBV28 and TRBJ1-5; 7 nucleotides agree with TRBD1. V was pared by 7 bases and J by 4 bases, with 7 bases of the junction left unmatched. CDR1 MDHEN and CDR2 SYDVKM come from the germline V gene. The CDR3 covers 14 residues. CDR3 protein: CASTIRGANQPQHF. CDR3 in DNA: TGTGCCAGCACTATCAGGGGGGCAAATCAGCCCCAGCATTTT.

The chain is built from TRBV21-1 and TRBJ1-2. TRBV21-1 is recorded as a pseudogene. The CDR3 extends over 14 amino acids. This CDR3 is CASSNGGADYGYTF. As DNA, the CDR3 is TGTGCCAGCAGCAACGGCGGAGCAGACTATGGCTACACCTTC.